The source of this T cell receptor beta chain is a study of glioma-infiltrating T cells after dendritic cell vaccination. Study as a whole: Patients received three intradermal dendritic cell vaccine injections at biweekly intervals. Whole-study findings and limits: Few patients contributed both blood and tumor specimens.

The immunoSEQ assay amplified TCRB CDR3 from up to 2 ug DNA. The table came from immunoSEQ multiplex PCR; TCRdb's copy has only in-frame clones and leaves some out. The sample gives 65,000 to 90,000 clones, about 80% of which show up once; roughly 2.2% is in the top ten. PBMC were collected before vaccination, two weeks after the third vaccination, and at progression. This clone was found a few times. Its antigen remains unidentified. The V and J ends lost 2 bases and 0 bases respectively, with 7 bases between them. Germline CDR1 reads GTSNPN; CDR2 reads SVGIG (reference sequence). The CDR3 has 13 amino acids.

This chain uses TRBV30 with TRBJ1-1, with no clear D. The source is a human donor with glioblastoma. Material: blood, obtained before dendritic cell vaccination. The CDR3 nucleotides read TGTGCCTGGAGTCTAGGCATGAACACTGAAGCTTTCTTT. This translates into CAWSLGMNTEAFF.